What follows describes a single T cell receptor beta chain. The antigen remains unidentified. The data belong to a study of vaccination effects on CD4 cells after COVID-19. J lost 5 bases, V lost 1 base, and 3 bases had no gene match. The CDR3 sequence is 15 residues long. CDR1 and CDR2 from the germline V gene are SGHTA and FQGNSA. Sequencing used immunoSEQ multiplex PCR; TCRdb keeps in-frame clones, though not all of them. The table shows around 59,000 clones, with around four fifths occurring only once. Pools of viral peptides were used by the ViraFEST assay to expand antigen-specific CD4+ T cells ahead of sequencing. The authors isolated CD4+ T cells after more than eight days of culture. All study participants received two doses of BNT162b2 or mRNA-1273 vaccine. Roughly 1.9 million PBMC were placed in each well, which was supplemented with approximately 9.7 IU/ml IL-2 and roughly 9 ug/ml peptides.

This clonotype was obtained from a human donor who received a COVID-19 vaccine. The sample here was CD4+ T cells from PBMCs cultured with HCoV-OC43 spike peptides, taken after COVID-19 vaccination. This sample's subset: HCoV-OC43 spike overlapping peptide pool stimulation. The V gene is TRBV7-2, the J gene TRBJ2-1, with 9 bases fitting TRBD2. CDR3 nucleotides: TGTGCCAGCAGCTTAGGACTAGCGGTGGACAATGAGCAGTTCTTC. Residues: CASSLGLAVDNEQFF.